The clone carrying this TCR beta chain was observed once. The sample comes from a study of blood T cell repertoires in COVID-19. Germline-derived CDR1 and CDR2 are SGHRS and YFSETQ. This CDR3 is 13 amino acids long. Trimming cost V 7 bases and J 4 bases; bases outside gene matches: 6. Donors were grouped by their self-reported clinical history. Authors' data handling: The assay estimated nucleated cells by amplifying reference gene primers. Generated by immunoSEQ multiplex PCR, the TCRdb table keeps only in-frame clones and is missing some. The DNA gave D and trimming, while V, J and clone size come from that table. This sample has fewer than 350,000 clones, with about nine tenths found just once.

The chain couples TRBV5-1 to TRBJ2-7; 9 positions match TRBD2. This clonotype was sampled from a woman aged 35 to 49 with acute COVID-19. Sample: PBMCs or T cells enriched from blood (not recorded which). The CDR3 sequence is CASGAAGGYEQYF. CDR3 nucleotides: TGCGCCAGCGGTGCGGCGGGAGGGTACGAGCAGTACTTC.